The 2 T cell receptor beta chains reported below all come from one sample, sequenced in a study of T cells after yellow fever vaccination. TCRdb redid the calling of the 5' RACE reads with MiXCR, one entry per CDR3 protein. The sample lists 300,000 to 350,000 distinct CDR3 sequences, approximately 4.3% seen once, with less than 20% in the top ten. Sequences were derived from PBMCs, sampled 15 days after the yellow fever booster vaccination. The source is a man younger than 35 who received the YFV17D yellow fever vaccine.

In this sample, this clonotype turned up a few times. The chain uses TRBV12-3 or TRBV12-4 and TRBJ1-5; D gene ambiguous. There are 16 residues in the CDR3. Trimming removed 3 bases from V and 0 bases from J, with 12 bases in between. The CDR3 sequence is CASSFGRGDSNQPQHF. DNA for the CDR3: TGTGCCAGCAGTTTCGGACGGGGAGATAGCAATCAGCCCCAGCATTTT.

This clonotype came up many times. The CDR3 region is CASSLVRDGVAYGYTF. The CDR3 nucleotides read TGTGCCAGCAGCCTTGTACGGGACGGGGTAGCCTATGGCTACACCTTC. J is TRBJ1-2 and V is TRBV7-6, with D perhaps matching TRBD1 (5 bases). The germline CDR1 and CDR2 sequences are SGHVS and FNYEAQ. CDR3 length equals 16 residues. V dropped 5 bases and J dropped 4 bases, with 20 bases sitting between them. Drawing the rest from reference TRBV7-6 and TRBJ1-2, the complete variable domain is GAGVSQSPRYKVTKRGQDVALRCDPISGHVSLYWYRQALGQGPEFLTYFNYEAQQDKSGLPNDRFSAERPEGSISTLTIQRTEQRDSAMYRCASSLVRDGVAYGYTFGSGTRLTVV.